This T cell receptor beta chain was obtained from a study of regulatory T cells in long-lasting Graves disease. Study details: Over 5 years of antithyroid drugs plus positive TSH receptor antibodies defined persistent Graves' disease.

Time point indicated: persistent/refractory GD, antithyroid drugs over 5 years with positive TRAb. Following extraction of RNA from PBMCs, that RNA was used to make the TCR library. In Xi'an, China, an endocrinology department was the source of patients. Peripheral blood, roughly 9.2 milliliters per patient, was collected in EDTA tubes. Construction of the TCR beta libraries employed iRepertoire HTBI primers in conjunction with Arm-PCR of CDR3 regions. Using its own MiXCR run on the multiplex PCR reads, TCRdb lists one record per CDR3 protein. Altogether around 510,000 distinct CDR3 sequences are present, more than 20% being singletons, with the ten largest covering under 9%. The count of this clonotype is one. Its antigen is as yet unknown. Unmatched junction bases numbered 3, after V lost 2 bases and J lost 4 bases. CDR1 is MGHRA and CDR2 is YSYEKL in the germline V gene. The length of the CDR3 is 14 residues.

Points from the study as a whole: Few sampled subjects may have lowered accuracy.

The rearrangement uses TRBV4-1 and TRBJ1-2, with 8 positions matching TRBD1. The sample here was peripheral blood mononuclear cells (PBMCs), taken when the disease was refractory, from a patient treated with antithyroid drugs. The TCR was taken from a female donor with Graves disease. The CDR3 region is CASSQRTGLYGYTF. CDR3 nucleotides: TGCGCCAGCAGCCAACGGACAGGGCTCTATGGCTACACCTTC.